The 2 T cell receptor beta chains given below trace back to one sample, sequenced in a study of blood T cell repertoires in COVID-19 (dated by TCRdb to 2019 to 2021). The method was the immunoSEQ multiplex PCR assay. The immuneACCESS repertoire file appears here via TCRdb, limited to in-frame rearrangements. These files lack a portion of the clones; in checked studies, under half of the deficit traces to unresolved V genes, and the cause of the others is not known. Recorded for this sample are 110,000 to 150,000 clones; around 89% of them occurred a single time. The top ten constitute less than 3% of the sample. The sample comprised peripheral blood. These receptors were taken from a man aged 55-75 years with active or convalescent COVID-19.

The genes are TRBV29-1 and TRBJ1-1, with a weak D call TRBD1 (5 bases). The germline CDR1 and CDR2 sequences are SQVTM and ANQGSEA. The CDR3 loop spans 12 amino acids. V lost 7 bases, J lost 3 bases, and 12 bases lay in between. DNA for the CDR3: TGCAGCGGCGGCGGGGGGGACACTGAAGCTTTCTTT. The encoded protein is CSGGGGDTEAFF.

The chain couples TRBV30 to TRBJ1-2; D is perhaps TRBD1 (5 bases). Germline CDR1 GTSNPN, CDR2 SVGIG (reference sequence). Trimming shortened V by 4 bases and J by 8 bases, and 11 bases separated the two germline ends. The CDR3 consists of 11 residues. The CDR3 reads CAWIWRGGYTF. The CDR3 region has the DNA TGTGCCTGGATTTGGCGGGGGGGCTACACCTTC.